This TCR beta chain originates from a study of glioma-infiltrating T cells. Study results and caveats: Tissue and blood shared very few CDR3 sequences. Above-expected tissue-blood divergence occurred in all gliomas, most in low-grade ones.

The iRepertoire nested amplicon-rescue multiplex PCR amplified TCR alpha and beta CDR3s from RNA. Input was roughly 100-450 ng of tissue mRNA or PBMC total RNA. TCRdb re-analysed the multiplex PCR reads in MiXCR, keeping a single row per CDR3 protein. Of roughly 200,000 distinct CDR3 sequences in the sample, around 40% were seen once. The CDR3 consists of 14 residues. The trim removed 6 bases at V and 4 bases at J, leaving 8 bases unmatched. In the case of this clonotype: The antigen remains unidentified.

The chain links TRBV12-3 or TRBV12-4 to TRBJ2-7, with 8 bases that match TRBD2. The material sequenced was glioma tissue, nonneoplastic brain tissue, or PBMCs (not recorded which). The receptor was derived from a human donor with low-grade glioma or glioblastoma, undergoing nonglioma brain surgery, or in good health (not recorded which). CDR3 in DNA: TGTGCCAGCAGACAAAGCGGGAGATCGTACGAGCAGTACTTC. Amino acids: CASRQSGRSYEQYF.